This T cell receptor beta chain was identified in a study of siplizumab effects on memory and regulatory T cells. General observations from the study: Roughly 75-95% of dividing CD4+ or CD8+ clones were without an attributable naive or memory phenotype. Treatment with siplizumab left mappable alloreactive CD4+ clones averaging approximately 69% Treg-derived, compared with 25% to 30% in controls. Naive T cells looked more diverse than memory cells, and they looked like major contributors to the alloresponse.

On this clone itself: Its antigen is unknown.

Each sample contributed around 10^5 TCR templates to the assay. Assay: immunoSEQ multiplex PCR; the TCRdb copy retains only in-frame clones and omits some. In the table there are more than 95,000 clones, approximately 94% of which are singletons. V dropped 5 bases and J dropped 5; count of bases not matched to a gene: 6. The germline CDR1 and CDR2 sequences are SGHRS and YFSETQ. The CDR3 has 14 amino acids. The rearrangement joins TRBV5-1 to TRBJ1-4, with 7 bases fitting TRBD1. Sequenced input: CD4+ T cells sorted from blood. The receptor was derived from a human donor in good health. The CDR3 DNA is TGCGCCAGCAGGAGGGACAGATGGAATGAAAAACTGTTTTTT. Protein sequence: CASRRDRWNEKLFF.